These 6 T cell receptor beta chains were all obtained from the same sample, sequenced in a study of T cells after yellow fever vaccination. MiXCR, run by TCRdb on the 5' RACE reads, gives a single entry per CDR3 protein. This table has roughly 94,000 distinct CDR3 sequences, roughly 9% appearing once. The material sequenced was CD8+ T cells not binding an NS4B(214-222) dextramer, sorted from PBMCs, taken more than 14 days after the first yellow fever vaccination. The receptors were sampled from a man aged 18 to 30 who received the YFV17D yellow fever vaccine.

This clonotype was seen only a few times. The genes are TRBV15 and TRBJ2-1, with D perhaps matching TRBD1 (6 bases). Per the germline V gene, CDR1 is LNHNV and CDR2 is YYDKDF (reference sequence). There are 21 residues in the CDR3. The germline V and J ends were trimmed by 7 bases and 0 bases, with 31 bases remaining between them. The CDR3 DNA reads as TGTGCCACCATTCACGCTGGGGCGCGAACAGGGACATCGGGCTCCTACAATGAGCAGTTCTTC. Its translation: CATIHAGARTGTSGSYNEQFF.

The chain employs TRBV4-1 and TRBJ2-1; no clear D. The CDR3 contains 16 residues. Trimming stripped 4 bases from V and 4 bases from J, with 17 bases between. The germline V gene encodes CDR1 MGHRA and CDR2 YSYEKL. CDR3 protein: CASSLRDGSGYNEQFF. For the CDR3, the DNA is TGCGCCAGCAGCCTACGCGACGGCTCAGGATACAATGAGCAGTTCTTC.

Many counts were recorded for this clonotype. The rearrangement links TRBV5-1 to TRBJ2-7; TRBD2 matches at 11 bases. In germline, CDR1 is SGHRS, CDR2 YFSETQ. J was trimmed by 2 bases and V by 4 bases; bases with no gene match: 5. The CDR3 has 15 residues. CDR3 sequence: CASSVGLAGPYEQYF. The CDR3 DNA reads TGCGCCAGCAGCGTAGGACTAGCGGGTCCCTACGAGCAGTACTTC.

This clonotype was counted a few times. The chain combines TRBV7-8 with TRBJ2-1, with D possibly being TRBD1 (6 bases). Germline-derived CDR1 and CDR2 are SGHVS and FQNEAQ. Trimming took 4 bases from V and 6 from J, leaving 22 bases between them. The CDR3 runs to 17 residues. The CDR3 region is CASSSTGTQEHPNEQFF. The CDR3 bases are TGTGCCAGCAGCTCGACCGGGACACAGGAACACCCCAATGAGCAGTTCTTC.

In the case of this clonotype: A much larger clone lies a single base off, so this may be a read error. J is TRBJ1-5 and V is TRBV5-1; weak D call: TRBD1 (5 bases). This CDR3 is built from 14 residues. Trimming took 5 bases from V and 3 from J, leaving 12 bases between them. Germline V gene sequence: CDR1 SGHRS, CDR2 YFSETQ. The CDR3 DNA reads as TGCGCCAGCAGTTCAGCGGACACCAATCAGCCCCAGCATTTT. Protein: CASSSADTNQPQHF.

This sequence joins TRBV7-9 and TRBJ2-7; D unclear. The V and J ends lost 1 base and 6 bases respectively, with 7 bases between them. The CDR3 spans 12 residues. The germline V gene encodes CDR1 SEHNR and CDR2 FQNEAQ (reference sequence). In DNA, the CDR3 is TGTGCCAGCAGCTTAGGCAATTCCGAGCAGTACGTC. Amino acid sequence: CASSLGNSEQYV.